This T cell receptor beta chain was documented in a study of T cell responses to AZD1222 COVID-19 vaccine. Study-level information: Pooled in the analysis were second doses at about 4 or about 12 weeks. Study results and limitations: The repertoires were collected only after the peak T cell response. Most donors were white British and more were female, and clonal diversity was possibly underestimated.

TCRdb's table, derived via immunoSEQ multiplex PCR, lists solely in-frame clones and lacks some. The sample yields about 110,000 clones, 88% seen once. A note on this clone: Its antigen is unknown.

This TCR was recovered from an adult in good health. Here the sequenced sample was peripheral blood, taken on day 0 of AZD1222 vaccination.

The CDR3 spells CASSSLISGTEQFF. CDR3 nucleotide sequence: TGTGCCAGCAGCTCACTGATTAGCGGGACTGAGCAGTTCTTC. The rearrangement links TRBV7-9 to TRBJ2-1; 8 bases are shared with TRBD2. Germline lookup yields CDR1 SEHNR and CDR2 FQNEAQ (reference sequence). The V segment lost 4 bases and the J segment 9 bases; nucleotides outside the gene matches: 8. The CDR3 is made up of 14 amino acids.